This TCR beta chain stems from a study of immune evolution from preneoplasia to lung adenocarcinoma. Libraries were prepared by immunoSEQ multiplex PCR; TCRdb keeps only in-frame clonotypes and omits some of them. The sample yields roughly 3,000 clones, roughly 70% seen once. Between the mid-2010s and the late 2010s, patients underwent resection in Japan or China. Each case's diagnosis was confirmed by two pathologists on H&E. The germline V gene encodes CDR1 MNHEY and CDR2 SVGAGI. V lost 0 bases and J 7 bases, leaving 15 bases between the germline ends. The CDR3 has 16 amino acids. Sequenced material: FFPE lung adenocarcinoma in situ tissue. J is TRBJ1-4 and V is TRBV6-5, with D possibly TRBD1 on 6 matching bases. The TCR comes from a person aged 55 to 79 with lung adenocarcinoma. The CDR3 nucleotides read TGTGCCAGCAGTTACTCGAACGGGGGGGCGACTGAAAAACTGTTTTTT. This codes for CASSYSNGGATEKLFF.